Following are 9 T cell receptor beta chains from one sample sequenced in a study of CD8 T cells in ankylosing spondylitis. From the 5' RACE reads, TCRdb called clonotypes with MiXCR, one entry per CDR3 protein. The sample lists roughly 150,000 distinct CDR3 sequences, 25% to 35% seen once, with approximately 5.9% in the top ten. Sequencing input: synovial fluid, either unsorted or a sorted T cell fraction (not recorded which). The receptor set was obtained from a male donor with ankylosing spondylitis.

This clonotype was seen only a few times. The chain carries TRBV20-1 and TRBJ2-7, with 11 positions matching TRBD2. V trimming: 4 bases; J trimming: 5 bases; junction bases outside the gene matches: 4. The CDR3 has 13 residues. From germline, CDR1 is DFQATT and CDR2 SNEGSKA (reference sequence). CDR3 in amino acids: CSATSGRSNEQYF. DNA for the CDR3: TGCAGTGCTACTAGCGGGAGGAGTAACGAGCAGTACTTC.

The CDR3 DNA reads as TGTGCCAGCAGCAAGGGACAGAATAGCAATCAGCCCCAGCATTTT. It yields the protein CASSKGQNSNQPQHF. The chain carries TRBV12-3 or TRBV12-4 and TRBJ1-5, with TRBD1 identical over 7 bases. With V trimmed by 6 bases and J by 0 bases, 5 bases remained unmatched. CDR3 size: 15 residues.

This chain connects TRBV6-1 to TRBJ1-5, with 7 bases matching TRBD1. The CDR3 has 15 residues. The germline CDR1 and CDR2 sequences are MNHNS and SASEGT. J was trimmed by 2 bases and V by 2 bases; bases with no gene match: 3. CDR3 coding DNA: TGTGCCAGCAGTGAAAACAGGGGTGGCAATCAGCCCCAGCATTTT. Translating gives CASSENRGGNQPQHF.

This chain links TRBV20-1 with TRBJ2-1, with 9 nucleotides matching TRBD2. Germline CDR1 DFQATT, CDR2 SNEGSKA (reference sequence). The CDR3 has 16 residues. V lost 6 bases to trimming and J lost 9 bases; unmatched junction nucleotides: 18. CDR3 loop: CSAPRSSGIGRGEQFF. Here the CDR3 DNA reads TGCAGTGCCCCCCGGTCTAGCGGGATTGGGAGGGGTGAGCAGTTCTTC.

There are a few counts of this clonotype. The chain uses TRBV20-1 and TRBJ1-1; tentatively, D is TRBD1 (5 bases). Trimming removed 0 bases at V and 5 bases at J, with 16 bases between. The germline V gene has CDR1 DFQATT and CDR2 SNEGSKA (reference sequence). This CDR3 spans 15 amino acids. CDR3 loop: CSARDKHVGGTEAFF. CDR3 nucleotides: TGCAGTGCTAGAGATAAGCATGTGGGGGGGACTGAAGCTTTCTTT.

The CDR3, as DNA: TGTGCCAGCAGCTTCAGACCCGGGACAGGGACCTACGAGCAGTACTTC. Amino acids: CASSFRPGTGTYEQYF. This chain joins TRBV7-2 and TRBJ2-7; 9 bases are shared with TRBD1. Germline V gives CDR1 SGHTA, CDR2 FQGNSA. J was trimmed by 2 bases and V by 3 bases; bases with no gene match: 8. This CDR3 is 16 amino acids long.

This chain uses TRBV20-1 with TRBJ2-7, with 10 bases lining up with TRBD2. CDR3 length equals 15 residues. V lost 3 bases, J lost 6 bases, and 11 bases stayed unmatched. The germline V gene encodes CDR1 DFQATT and CDR2 SNEGSKA (reference sequence). The CDR3 DNA reads as TGCAGTGCTAGGTCTAGCGGGGGACCCCTATCCGAGCAGTACTTC. It specifies CSARSSGGPLSEQYF.

In its sample, this clonotype was seen a few times. This chain uses TRBV5-1 with TRBJ2-7; 9 nucleotides align to TRBD1. The CDR3 extends over 14 amino acids. Germline V gives CDR1 SGHRS, CDR2 YFSETQ. V trimming: 1 base; J trimming: 5 bases; junction bases outside the gene matches: 4. The CDR3 coding sequence is TGCGCCAGCAGCTTGAGCACAGGGGGCAACGAGCAGTACTTC. Its translation: CASSLSTGGNEQYF.

In this sample, this clonotype turned up a few times. This sequence joins TRBV20-1 and TRBJ2-1, with 7 bases fitting TRBD2. The CDR3 sequence is 13 residues long. V shed 3 bases and J 3 bases; nucleotides not matched to a gene: 2. The germline V gene encodes CDR1 DFQATT and CDR2 SNEGSKA (reference sequence). The CDR3 DNA reads TGCAGTGCTAGTTCTAGCGGCTACAATGAGCAGTTCTTC. Its protein product is CSASSSGYNEQFF.